Detailed here is one T cell receptor (beta chain). TCRdb keeps only in-frame clones here, not all; method: immunoSEQ multiplex PCR. The data show around 500,000 clones, roughly nine tenths seen once. These data belong to a study of blood T cell repertoires in COVID-19. Germline V CDR1 and CDR2: SGHDT, YYEEEE. V was cut by 1 base and J by 6 bases, with 17 bases left in between. There are 15 residues in the CDR3. This TCR came from a woman aged 60-75 years who had recovered from COVID-19. Sequenced material: PBMCs or T cells enriched from blood (not recorded which). The gene calls are TRBV5-6 and TRBJ2-7, with D possibly TRBD2 on 7 matching bases. CDR3 bases: TGTGCCAGCAGCTTGTTCCCCGGGGGGCTGACCGAGCAGTACTTC. Translation: CASSLFPGGLTEQYF.